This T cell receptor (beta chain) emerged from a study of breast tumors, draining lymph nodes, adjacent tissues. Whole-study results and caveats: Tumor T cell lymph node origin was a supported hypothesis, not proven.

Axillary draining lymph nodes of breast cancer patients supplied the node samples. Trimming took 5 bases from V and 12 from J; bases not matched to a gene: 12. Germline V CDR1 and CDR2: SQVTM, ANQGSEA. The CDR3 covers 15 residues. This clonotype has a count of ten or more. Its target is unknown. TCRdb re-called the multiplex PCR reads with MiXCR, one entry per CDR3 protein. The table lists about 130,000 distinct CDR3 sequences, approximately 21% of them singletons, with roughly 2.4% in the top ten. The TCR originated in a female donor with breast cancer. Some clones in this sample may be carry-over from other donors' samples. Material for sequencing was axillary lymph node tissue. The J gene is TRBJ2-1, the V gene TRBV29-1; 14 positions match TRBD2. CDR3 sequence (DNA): TGCAGCGTTAACCCTGAGACTAGCGGGAGGGCCGGGCAGTTCTTC. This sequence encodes CSVNPETSGRAGQFF.